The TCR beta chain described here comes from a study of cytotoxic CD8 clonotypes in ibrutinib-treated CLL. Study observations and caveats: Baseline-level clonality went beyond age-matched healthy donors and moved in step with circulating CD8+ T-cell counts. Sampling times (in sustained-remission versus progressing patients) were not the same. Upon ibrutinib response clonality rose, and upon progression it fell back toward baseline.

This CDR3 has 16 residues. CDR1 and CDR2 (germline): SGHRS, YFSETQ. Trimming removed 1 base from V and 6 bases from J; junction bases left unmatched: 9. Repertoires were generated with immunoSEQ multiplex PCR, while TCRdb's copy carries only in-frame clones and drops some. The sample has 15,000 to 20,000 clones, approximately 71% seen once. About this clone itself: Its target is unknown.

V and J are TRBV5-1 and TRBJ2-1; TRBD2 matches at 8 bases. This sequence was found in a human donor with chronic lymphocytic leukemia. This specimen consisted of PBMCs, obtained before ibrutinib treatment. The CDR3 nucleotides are TGCGCCAGCAGCTTGTTCGGTAGCGGGGTACGCAATGAGCAGTTCTTC. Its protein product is CASSLFGSGVRNEQFF.